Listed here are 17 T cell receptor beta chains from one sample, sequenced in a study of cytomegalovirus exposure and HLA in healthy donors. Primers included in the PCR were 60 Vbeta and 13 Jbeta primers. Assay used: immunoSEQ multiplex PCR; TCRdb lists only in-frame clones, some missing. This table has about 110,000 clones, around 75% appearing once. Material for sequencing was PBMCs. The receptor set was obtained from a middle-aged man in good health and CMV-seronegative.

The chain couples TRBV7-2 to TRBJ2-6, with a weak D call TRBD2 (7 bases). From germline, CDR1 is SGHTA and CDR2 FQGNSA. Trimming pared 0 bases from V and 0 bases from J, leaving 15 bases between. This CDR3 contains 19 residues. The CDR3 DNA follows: TGTGCCAGCAGCTTAGCGCCTTGGGGGGGGGCCTCTGGGGCCAACGTCCTGACTTTC. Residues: CASSLAPWGGASGANVLTF.

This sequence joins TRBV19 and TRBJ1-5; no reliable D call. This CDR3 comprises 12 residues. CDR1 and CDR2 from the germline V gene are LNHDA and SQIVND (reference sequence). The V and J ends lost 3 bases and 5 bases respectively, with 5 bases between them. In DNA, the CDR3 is TGTGCCAGTAGTATGAGGGATCAGCCCCAGCATTTT. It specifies CASSMRDQPQHF.

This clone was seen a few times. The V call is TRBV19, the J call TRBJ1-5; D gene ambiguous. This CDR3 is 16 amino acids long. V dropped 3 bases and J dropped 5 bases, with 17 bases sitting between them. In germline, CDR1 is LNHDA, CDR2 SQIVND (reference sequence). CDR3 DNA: TGTGCCAGTAGTATTCGGGTTTCCGGGGAGGATCAGCCCCAGCATTTT. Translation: CASSIRVSGEDQPQHF. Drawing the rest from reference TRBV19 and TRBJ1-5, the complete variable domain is DGGITQSPKYLFRKEGQNVTLSCEQNLNHDAMYWYRQDPGQGLRLIYYSQIVNDFQKGDIAEGYSVSREKKESFPLTVTSAQKNPTAFYLCASSIRVSGEDQPQHFGDGTRLSIL.

This CDR3 is CASSLGRTSGGIQYF. As DNA, the CDR3 is TGTGCCAGCAGCTTAGGCCGGACTAGCGGGGGAATACAGTATTTT. The rearrangement links TRBV13 to TRBJ2-3, with 13 bases identical to TRBD2. V was pared by 0 bases and J by 12 bases, with 6 bases of the junction left unmatched. There are 15 residues in the CDR3. Germline values: CDR1 PRHDT, CDR2 FYEKMQ (reference sequence).

Written as DNA, the CDR3 is TGTGCCAGCAGCTTAGCGGTCGAGACCGGGGAGCTGTTTTTT. Encoded protein: CASSLAVETGELFF. The J gene is TRBJ2-2, the V gene TRBV7-9, with D unclear. This CDR3 is 14 amino acids long. CDR1 is SEHNR, CDR2 FQNEAQ, per germline (reference sequence). V lost 0 bases, J lost 5 bases, and 7 bases lay in between.

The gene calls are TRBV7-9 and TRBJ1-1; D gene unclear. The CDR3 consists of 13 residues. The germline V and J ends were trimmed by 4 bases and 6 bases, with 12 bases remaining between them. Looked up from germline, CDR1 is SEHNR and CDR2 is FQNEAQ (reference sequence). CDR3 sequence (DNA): TGTGCCAGCAGCTGGGTGACACCTTCTGAAGCTTTCTTT. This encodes CASSWVTPSEAFF.

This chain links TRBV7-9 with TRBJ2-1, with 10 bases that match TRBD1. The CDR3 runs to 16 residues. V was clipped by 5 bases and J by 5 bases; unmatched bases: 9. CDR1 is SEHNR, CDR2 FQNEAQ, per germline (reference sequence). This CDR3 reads CASSARQGAKNNEQFF. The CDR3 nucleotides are TGTGCCAGCAGCGCCCGACAGGGGGCTAAAAACAATGAGCAGTTCTTC.

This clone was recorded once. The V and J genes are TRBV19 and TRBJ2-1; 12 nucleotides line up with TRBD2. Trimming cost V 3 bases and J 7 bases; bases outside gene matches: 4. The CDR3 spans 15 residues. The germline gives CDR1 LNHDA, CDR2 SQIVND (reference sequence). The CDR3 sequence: CASSILAGGLNEQFF. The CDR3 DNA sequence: TGTGCCAGTAGTATCCTAGCGGGGGGGCTTAATGAGCAGTTCTTC.

The CDR3 loop is CASSISGGRDTQYF. The CDR3 DNA sequence: TGTGCCAGTAGTATTAGCGGGGGACGGGATACGCAGTATTTT. The rearrangement links TRBV19 to TRBJ2-3; 9 positions agree with TRBD2. CDR3 length equals 14 residues. CDR1 is LNHDA, CDR2 SQIVND, per germline (reference sequence). Unmatched junction bases numbered 4, after V lost 3 bases and J lost 6 bases.

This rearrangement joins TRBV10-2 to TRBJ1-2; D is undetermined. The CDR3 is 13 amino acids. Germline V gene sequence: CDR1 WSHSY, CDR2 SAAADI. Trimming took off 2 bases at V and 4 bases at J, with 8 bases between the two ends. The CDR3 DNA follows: TGCGCCAGCAGTGAGGTTGTCGGCTATGGCTACACCTTC. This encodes CASSEVVGYGYTF.

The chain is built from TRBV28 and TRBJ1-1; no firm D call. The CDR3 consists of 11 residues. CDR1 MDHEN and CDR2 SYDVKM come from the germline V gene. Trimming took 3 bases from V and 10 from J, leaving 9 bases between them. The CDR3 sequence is CASSFPSRAFF. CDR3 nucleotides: TGTGCCAGCAGTTTCCCGTCTCGAGCTTTCTTT.

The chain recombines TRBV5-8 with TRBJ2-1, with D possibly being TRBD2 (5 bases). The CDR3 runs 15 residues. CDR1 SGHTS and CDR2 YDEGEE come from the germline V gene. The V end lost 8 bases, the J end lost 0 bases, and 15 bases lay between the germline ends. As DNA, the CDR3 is TGTGCCAGTGATCATGGCACTAGCTCCTACAATGAGCAGTTCTTC. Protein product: CASDHGTSSYNEQFF.

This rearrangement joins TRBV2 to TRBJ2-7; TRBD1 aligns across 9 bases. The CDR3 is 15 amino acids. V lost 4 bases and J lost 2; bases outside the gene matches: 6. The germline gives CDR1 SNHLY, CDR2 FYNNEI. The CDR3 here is CASSAAGTGTYEQYF. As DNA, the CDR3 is TGTGCCAGCAGTGCCGCCGGGACAGGGACCTACGAGCAGTACTTC.

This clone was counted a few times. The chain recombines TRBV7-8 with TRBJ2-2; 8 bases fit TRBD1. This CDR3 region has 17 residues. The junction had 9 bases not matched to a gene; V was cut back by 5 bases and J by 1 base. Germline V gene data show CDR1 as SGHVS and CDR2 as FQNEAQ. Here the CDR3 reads CASSARTGTLNTGELFF. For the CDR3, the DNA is TGTGCCAGCAGCGCCCGGACAGGGACCCTGAACACCGGGGAGCTGTTTTTT.

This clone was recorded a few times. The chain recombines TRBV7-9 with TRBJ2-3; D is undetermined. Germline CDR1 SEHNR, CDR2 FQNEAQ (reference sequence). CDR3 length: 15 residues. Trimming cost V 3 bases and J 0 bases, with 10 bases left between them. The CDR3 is CASSLSLPSTDTQYF. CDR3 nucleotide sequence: TGTGCCAGCAGCTTGAGTTTGCCTAGCACAGATACGCAGTATTTT.

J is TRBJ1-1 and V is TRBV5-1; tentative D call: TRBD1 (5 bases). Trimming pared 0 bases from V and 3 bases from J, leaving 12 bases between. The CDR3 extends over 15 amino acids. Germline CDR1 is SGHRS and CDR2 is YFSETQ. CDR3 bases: TGCGCCAGCAGCTTGGCGCAGGGTGTGTACACTGAAGCTTTCTTT. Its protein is CASSLAQGVYTEAFF.

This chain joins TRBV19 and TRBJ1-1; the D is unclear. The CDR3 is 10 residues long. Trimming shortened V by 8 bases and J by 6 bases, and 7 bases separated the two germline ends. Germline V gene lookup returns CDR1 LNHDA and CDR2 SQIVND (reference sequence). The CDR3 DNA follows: TGTGCCAGTGGAGTTCCTGAAGCTTTCTTT. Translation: CASGVPEAFF.